These 12 T cell receptor beta chains share one sample of origin, sequenced in a study of blood T cell repertoires in COVID-19. The assay was immunoSEQ multiplex PCR, and TCRdb's table has in-frame clones only and misses some. The profile covers some 340,000 clones, with 85% appearing a single time and 3.5% to 4% taken by the ten largest. Material for sequencing was peripheral blood. The receptor set was obtained from a woman aged 18-29 years with acute or convalescent COVID-19.

The J gene is TRBJ2-7, the V gene TRBV6-6; TRBD1 matches 7 bases. This CDR3 spans 16 amino acids. J lost 5 bases, V lost 6 bases, and 16 bases had no gene match. In germline, CDR1 is MNHNY, CDR2 SVGAGI (reference sequence). In DNA, the CDR3 is TGTGCCAGCAGCCCAACCGGGACAGTCTTTTCCAACGAGCAGTACTTC. Translating it yields CASSPTGTVFSNEQYF.

The chain carries TRBV15 and TRBJ2-3; weak D call: TRBD1 (7 bases). CDR1 is LNHNV and CDR2 is YYDKDF in the germline V gene (reference sequence). V gave up 5 bases and J gave up 1 base, with 10 bases separating them. The CDR3 extends over 14 amino acids. For the CDR3, the DNA is TGTGCCACCAGCGGCGGGACAGGCACAGATACGCAGTATTTT. This codes for CATSGGTGTDTQYF.

This chain links TRBV4-1 with TRBJ1-1, with no clear D. Germline loops: CDR1 MGHRA, CDR2 YSYEKL. V was cut by 7 bases and J by 1 base, with 10 bases left in between. This CDR3 contains 13 residues. This CDR3 is CASTSNTNTEAFF. The CDR3 DNA reads TGCGCCAGCACCTCGAACACGAACACTGAAGCTTTCTTT.

The DNA for the CDR3 is TGTGCCAGCTCACCCTCCGCCGGGGGGACAGATACGCAGTATTTT. Encoded protein: CASSPSAGGTDTQYF. The chain has TRBV18 and TRBJ2-3; 7 bases fit TRBD2. Germline V gene sequence: CDR1 KGHSH, CDR2 LQKENI. Losses at the gene ends were 3 bases for V and 3 bases for J; bases not matched to a gene: 6. There are 15 residues in the CDR3.

The chain has TRBV7-3 and TRBJ1-1; D possibly corresponds to TRBD1 (5 bases). Germline V CDR1 and CDR2: SGHTA, FQGTGA. The length of the CDR3 is 14 residues. V lost 2 bases to trimming and J lost 4 bases, with 11 bases between them. In nucleotides, the CDR3 is TGTGCCAGCAGCTTAGGTGGGGGGAGCACTGAAGCTTTCTTT. It yields the protein CASSLGGGSTEAFF.

V usage is TRBV28 and J usage is TRBJ2-7, with 12 positions matching TRBD1. The germline CDR1 and CDR2 sequences are MDHEN and SYDVKM. V lost 4 bases and J lost 2; bases outside the gene matches: 6. CDR3 length equals 16 residues. CDR3 sequence (DNA): TGTGCCAGCAGTTCCACCGGGACAGGGGGCCCCTACGAGCAGTACTTC. It translates to CASSSTGTGGPYEQYF.

This chain links TRBV6-5 with TRBJ1-5, with D hard to call. This CDR3 region has 14 residues. The germline CDR1 and CDR2 sequences are MNHEY and SVGAGI. Between the trimmed V and J ends, which lost 3 bases and 11 bases, there was a span of 17 bases. The CDR3 is CASSYRNSESAQHF. Here the CDR3 DNA reads TGTGCCAGCAGTTATCGCAATAGCGAATCAGCCCAGCATTTT.

This clone was detected a few times. This sequence joins TRBV6-4 and TRBJ2-2; D perhaps matches TRBD2 (6 bases). Germline values: CDR1 MRHNA, CDR2 SNTAGT. The ends were cut back, 3 bases at V and 7 bases at J, with 12 bases in the middle. This CDR3 spans 14 amino acids. As DNA, the CDR3 is TGTGCCAGCAGTGAAGGCGAGACTAGCGGGGAGCTGTTTTTT. Protein: CASSEGETSGELFF.

The chain uses TRBV9 and TRBJ1-5; D is uncertain. CDR3 length: 12 amino acids. With 2 bases removed from V and 10 bases from J, the gap between germline ends came to 10 bases. Germline V gives CDR1 SGDLS, CDR2 YYNGEE. This CDR3 reads CASSVEGGPQHF. The CDR3 bases are TGTGCCAGCAGCGTGGAGGGAGGACCCCAGCATTTT.

The gene calls are TRBV18 and TRBJ1-6; 9 bases line up with TRBD1. The CDR3 totals 14 residues. The germline V gene encodes CDR1 KGHSH and CDR2 LQKENI. Trimming at V came to 6 bases and at J to 10 bases, leaving 7 bases not matched to a gene. The CDR3 spells CASSGQGGVSPLHF. For the CDR3, the DNA is TGTGCCAGCTCGGGACAGGGAGGGGTATCACCCCTCCACTTT.

The chain carries TRBV7-2 and TRBJ1-4; TRBD1 is a possible D gene (6 bases). The CDR3 contains 14 residues. Germline CDR1 reads SGHTA; CDR2 reads FQGNSA. V lost 1 base to trimming and J lost 6 bases, with 9 bases between them. CDR3 coding DNA: TGTGCCAGCAGCTTAGACGGGGGGCATGAAAAACTGTTTTTT. The encoded protein is CASSLDGGHEKLFF.

The gene calls are TRBV2 and TRBJ2-1, with 8 bases that match TRBD2. Germline V gives CDR1 SNHLY, CDR2 FYNNEI. V was pared by 6 bases and J by 0 bases, with 10 bases of the junction left unmatched. The CDR3 contains 17 residues. CDR3 bases: TGTGCCAGCAGCGATTGGAAGCGGGGGAGCTCCTACAATGAGCAGTTCTTC. This encodes CASSDWKRGSSYNEQFF. Together with reference TRBV2 and TRBJ2-1, the CDR3 gives the full variable domain: EPEVTQTPSHQVTQMGQEVILRCVPISNHLYFYWYRQILGQKVEFLVSFYNNEISEKSEIFDDQFSVERPDGSNFTLKIRSTKLEDSAMYFCASSDWKRGSSYNEQFFGPGTRLTVL.